The clone carrying this T cell receptor (beta chain) was seen repeatedly, ten times or more. No antigen is known for it. Individually, cDNA molecules had unique molecular identifiers attached to them. One entry per CDR3 protein, called by TCRdb with MiXCR from the 5' RACE reads. Here the sample spans tens of thousands of distinct CDR3 sequences, over 4.5% being singletons. V lost 2 bases, J lost 10 bases, and 11 bases lay in between. Germline V gene sequence: CDR1 LGHNT, CDR2 FRNRAP. CDR3 length: 12 amino acids. The data derive from a study of early T cells in non-severe SARS-CoV-2 infection. Turning to the study itself: Whole-blood bulk RNA, unsorted, was sequenced, and chains were unpaired. The study, taken as a whole, reports: Matching with VDJdb favored anti-spike CD8 responses (missing private and CD4 specificities).

This sequence joins TRBV12-5 and TRBJ1-1; D gene ambiguous. The clonotype originates from an adult who was a healthcare worker with PCR-confirmed SARS-CoV-2 infection or an uninfected control (not recorded which). Sample: whole blood. The DNA for the CDR3 is TGTGCTAGTGGTTTGTCGTCCGACCGAGCTTTCTTT. Translated, it gives CASGLSSDRAFF. The whole variable domain, filled in from reference TRBV12-5 and TRBJ1-1, reads DARVTQTPRHKVTEMGQEVTMRCQPILGHNTVFWYRQTMMQGLELLAYFRNRAPLDDSGMPKDRFSAEMPDATLATLKIQPSEPRDSAVYFCASGLSSDRAFFGQGTRLTVV.